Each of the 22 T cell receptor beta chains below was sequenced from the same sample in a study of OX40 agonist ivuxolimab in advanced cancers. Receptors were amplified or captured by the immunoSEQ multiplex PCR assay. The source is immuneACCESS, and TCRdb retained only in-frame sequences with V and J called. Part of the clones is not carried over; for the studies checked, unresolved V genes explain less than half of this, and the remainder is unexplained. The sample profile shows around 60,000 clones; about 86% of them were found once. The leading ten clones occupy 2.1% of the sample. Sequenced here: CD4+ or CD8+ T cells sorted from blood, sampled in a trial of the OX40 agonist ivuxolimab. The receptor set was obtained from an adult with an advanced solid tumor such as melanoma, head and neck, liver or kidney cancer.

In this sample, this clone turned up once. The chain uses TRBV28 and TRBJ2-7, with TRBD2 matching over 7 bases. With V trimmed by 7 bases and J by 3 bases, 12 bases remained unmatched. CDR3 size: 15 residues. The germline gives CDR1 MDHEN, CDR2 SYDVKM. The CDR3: CASTDGLVSIYEQYF. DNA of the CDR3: TGTGCCAGCACCGATGGACTAGTTTCAATCTACGAGCAGTACTTC.

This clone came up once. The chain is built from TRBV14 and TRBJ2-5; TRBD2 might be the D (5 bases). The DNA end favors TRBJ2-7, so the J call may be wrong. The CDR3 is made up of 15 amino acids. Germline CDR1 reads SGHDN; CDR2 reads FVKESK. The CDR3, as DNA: TGTGCCAGCAGCCAAGATCTTGCGGGTCTTGACGAGCAGTACTTC. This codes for CASSQDLAGLDEQYF.

Here the CDR3 reads CASSLQDQPQHF. The CDR3 nucleotides read TGTGCCAGCAGCTTGCAGGATCAGCCCCAGCATTTT. The chain employs TRBV5-6 and TRBJ1-5; D is unresolved. Per the germline V gene, CDR1 is SGHDT and CDR2 is YYEEEE. With 1 base removed from V and 5 bases from J, the gap between germline ends came to 4 bases. The CDR3 extends over 12 amino acids. The variable domain in full, completed from reference TRBV5-6 and TRBJ1-5, reads DAGVTQSPTHLIKTRGQQVTLRCSPKSGHDTVSWYQQALGQGPQFIFQYYEEEERQRGNFPDRFSGHQFPNYSSELNVNALLLGDSALYLCASSLQDQPQHFGDGTRLSIL.

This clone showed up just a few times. CDR3 sequence: CASSSLIAGGGDTQYF. Here the CDR3 DNA reads TGTGCCAGTAGTTCCCTTATAGCGGGAGGTGGAGATACGCAGTATTTT. The gene calls are TRBV19 and TRBJ2-3; TRBD2 matches 10 bases. The V gene end was trimmed by 5 bases and the J gene end by 5 bases; junction bases not matched to a gene: 10. CDR3 length: 16 amino acids. Germline V gives CDR1 LNHDA, CDR2 SQIVND (reference sequence).

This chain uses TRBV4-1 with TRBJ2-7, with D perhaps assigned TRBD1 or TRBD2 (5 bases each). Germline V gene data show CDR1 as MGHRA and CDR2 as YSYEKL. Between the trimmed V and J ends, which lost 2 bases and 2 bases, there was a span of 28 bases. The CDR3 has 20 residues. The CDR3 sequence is CASSQKFYRQGVMAPYEQYF. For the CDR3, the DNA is TGCGCCAGCAGCCAAAAGTTCTATAGGCAGGGAGTAATGGCTCCCTACGAGCAGTACTTC.

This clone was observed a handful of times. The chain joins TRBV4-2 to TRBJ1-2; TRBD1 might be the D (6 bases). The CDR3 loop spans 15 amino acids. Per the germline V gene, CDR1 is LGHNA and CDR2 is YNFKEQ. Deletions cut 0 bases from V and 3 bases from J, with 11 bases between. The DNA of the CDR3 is TGTGCCAGCAGCCAAGAGGCAGGGGCGTACTATGGCTACACCTTC. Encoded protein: CASSQEAGAYYGYTF.

CDR3 DNA: TGTGCCAGCTCGCGACCTAAAGCGGGAGGGTGGACAGATACGCAGTATTTT. Residues: CASSRPKAGGWTDTQYF. V and J are TRBV18 and TRBJ2-3, with 10 bases fitting TRBD2. The CDR3 loop spans 17 amino acids. V shed 6 bases and J 3 bases; nucleotides not matched to a gene: 12. Per the germline V gene, CDR1 is KGHSH and CDR2 is LQKENI.

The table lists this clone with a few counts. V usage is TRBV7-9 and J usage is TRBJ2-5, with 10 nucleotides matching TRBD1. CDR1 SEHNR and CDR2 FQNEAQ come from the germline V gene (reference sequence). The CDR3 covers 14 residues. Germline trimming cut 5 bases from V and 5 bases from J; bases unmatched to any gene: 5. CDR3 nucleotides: TGTGCCAGCAGCGGGACAGGGGTTTGGGAGACCCAGTACTTC. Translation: CASSGTGVWETQYF.

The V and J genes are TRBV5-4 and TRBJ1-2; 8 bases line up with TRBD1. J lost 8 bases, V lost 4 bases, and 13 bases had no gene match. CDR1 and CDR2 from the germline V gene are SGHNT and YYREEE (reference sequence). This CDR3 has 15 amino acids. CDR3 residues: CASSRGTGLSDGYTF. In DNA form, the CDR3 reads TGTGCCAGCAGCAGGGGGACAGGCCTTTCGGACGGCTACACCTTC.

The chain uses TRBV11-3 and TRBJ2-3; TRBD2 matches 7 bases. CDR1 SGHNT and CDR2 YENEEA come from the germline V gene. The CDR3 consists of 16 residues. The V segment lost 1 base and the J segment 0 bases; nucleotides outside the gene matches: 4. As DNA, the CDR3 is TGTGCCAGCAGCTTAGGGGGAGGGGTTAGCACAGATACGCAGTATTTT. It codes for CASSLGGGVSTDTQYF.

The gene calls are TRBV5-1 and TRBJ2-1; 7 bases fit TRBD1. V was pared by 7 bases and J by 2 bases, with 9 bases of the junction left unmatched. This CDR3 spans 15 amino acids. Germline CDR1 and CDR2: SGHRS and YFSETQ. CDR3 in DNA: TGCGCCAGCGGATTGACAGGGAACGCCTACAATGAGCAGTTCTTC. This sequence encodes CASGLTGNAYNEQFF.

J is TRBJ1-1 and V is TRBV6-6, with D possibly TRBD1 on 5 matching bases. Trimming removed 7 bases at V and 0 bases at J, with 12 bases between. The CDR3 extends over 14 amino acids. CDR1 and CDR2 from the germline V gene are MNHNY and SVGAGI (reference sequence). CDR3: CASKTGGVNTEAFF. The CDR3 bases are TGTGCCAGCAAAACTGGGGGTGTGAACACTGAAGCTTTCTTT.

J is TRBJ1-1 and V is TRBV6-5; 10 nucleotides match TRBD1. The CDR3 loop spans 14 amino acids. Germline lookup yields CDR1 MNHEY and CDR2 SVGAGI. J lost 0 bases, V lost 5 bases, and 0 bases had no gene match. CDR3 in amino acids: CASSDRGLNTEAFF. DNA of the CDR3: TGTGCCAGCAGTGACAGGGGGCTGAACACTGAAGCTTTCTTT.

The CDR3 loop reads CASSPSYRAGADTQYF. CDR3 nucleotide sequence: TGTGCCAGCAGCCCGTCCTACAGGGCAGGGGCAGATACGCAGTATTTT. This chain joins TRBV5-4 and TRBJ2-3; tentatively, D is TRBD1 (6 bases). The ends were cut back, 4 bases at V and 4 bases at J, with 19 bases in the middle. Germline-derived CDR1 and CDR2 are SGHNT and YYREEE (reference sequence). The CDR3 sequence is 16 residues long.

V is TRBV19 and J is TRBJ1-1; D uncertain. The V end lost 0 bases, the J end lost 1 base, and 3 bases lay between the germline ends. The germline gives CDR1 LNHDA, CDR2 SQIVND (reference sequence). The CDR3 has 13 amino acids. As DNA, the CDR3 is TGTGCCAGTAGTATAGACAAGAACACTGAAGCTTTCTTT. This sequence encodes CASSIDKNTEAFF.

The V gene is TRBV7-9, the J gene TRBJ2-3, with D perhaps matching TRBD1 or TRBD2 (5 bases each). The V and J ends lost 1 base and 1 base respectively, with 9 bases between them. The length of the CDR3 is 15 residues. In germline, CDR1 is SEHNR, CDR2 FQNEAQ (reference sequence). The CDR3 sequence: CASSLGGVRTDTQYF. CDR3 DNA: TGTGCCAGCAGCTTAGGAGGGGTTCGCACAGATACGCAGTATTTT.

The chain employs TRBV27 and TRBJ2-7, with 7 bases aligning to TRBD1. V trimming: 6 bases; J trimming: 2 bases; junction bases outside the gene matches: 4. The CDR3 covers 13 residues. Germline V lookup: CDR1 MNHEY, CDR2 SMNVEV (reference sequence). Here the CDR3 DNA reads TGTGCCAGCAGGCTACAGGGGCCCTACGAGCAGTACTTC. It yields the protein CASRLQGPYEQYF.

CDR3 DNA: TGTGCCAGCTCACCACCGCGGGGGGACACTGAAGCTTTCTTT. Protein sequence: CASSPPRGDTEAFF. This chain joins TRBV18 and TRBJ1-1; the D gene is possibly TRBD1 (5 bases). This CDR3 is built from 14 residues. The germline V gene has CDR1 KGHSH and CDR2 LQKENI. V lost 0 bases to trimming and J lost 3 bases, with 8 bases between them. The full variable domain, completed using reference TRBV18 and TRBJ1-1, is NAGVMQNPRHLVRRRGQEARLRCSPMKGHSHVYWYRQLPEEGLKFMVYLQKENIIDESGMPKERFSAEFPKEGPSILRIQQVVRGDSAAYFCASSPPRGDTEAFFGQGTRLTVV.

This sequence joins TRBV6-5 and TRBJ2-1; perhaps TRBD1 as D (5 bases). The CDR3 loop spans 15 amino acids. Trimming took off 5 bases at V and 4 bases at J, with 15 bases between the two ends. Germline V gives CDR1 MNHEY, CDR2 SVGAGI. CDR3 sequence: CASSTIKDTYNEQFF. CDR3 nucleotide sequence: TGTGCCAGCAGTACCATCAAGGACACTTACAATGAGCAGTTCTTC.

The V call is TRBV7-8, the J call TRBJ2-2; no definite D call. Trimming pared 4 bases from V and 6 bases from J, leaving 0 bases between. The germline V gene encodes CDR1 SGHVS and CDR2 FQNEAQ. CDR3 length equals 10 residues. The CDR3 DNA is TGTGCCAGCAGCTCCGGGGAGCTGTTTTTT. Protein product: CASSSGELFF.

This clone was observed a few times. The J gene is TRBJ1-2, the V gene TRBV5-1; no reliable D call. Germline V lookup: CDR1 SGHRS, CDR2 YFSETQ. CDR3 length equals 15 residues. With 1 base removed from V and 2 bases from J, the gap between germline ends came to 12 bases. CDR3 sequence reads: CASSLNEETNYGYTF. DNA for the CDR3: TGCGCCAGCAGCTTGAATGAGGAGACGAACTATGGCTACACCTTC.

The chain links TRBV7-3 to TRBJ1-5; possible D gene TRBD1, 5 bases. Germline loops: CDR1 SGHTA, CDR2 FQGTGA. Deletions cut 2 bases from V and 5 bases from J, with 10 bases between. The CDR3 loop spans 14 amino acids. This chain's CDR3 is CASSLGGRDQPQHF. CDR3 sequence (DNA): TGTGCCAGCAGCTTAGGGGGTCGGGATCAGCCCCAGCATTTT.